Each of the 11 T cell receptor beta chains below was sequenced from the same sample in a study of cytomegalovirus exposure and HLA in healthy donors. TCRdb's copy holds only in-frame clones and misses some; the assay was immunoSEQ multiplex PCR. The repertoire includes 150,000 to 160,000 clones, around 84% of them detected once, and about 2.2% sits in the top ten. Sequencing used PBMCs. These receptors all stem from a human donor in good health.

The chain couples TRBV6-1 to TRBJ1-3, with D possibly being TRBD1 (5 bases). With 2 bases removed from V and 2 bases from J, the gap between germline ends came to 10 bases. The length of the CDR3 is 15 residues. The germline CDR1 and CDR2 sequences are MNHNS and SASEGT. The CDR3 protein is CASSETQGTGNTIYF. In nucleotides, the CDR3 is TGTGCCAGCAGTGAAACCCAGGGAACTGGAAACACCATATATTTT.

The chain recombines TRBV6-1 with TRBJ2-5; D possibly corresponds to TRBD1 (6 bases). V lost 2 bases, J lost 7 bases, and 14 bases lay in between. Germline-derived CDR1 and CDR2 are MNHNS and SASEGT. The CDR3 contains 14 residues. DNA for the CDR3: TGTGCCAGCAGTGAATCGGTCGGCAGGGGGACCCAGTACTTC. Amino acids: CASSESVGRGTQYF.

Here the CDR3 DNA reads TGCGCCAGCAGCCAAGCATGGGGCGGGGTGTCCTTGAACACTGAAGCTTTCTTT. Its translation: CASSQAWGGVSLNTEAFF. This rearrangement joins TRBV4-1 to TRBJ1-1, with TRBD1 as a possible D gene (5 bases). V gave up 1 base and J gave up 0 bases, with 18 bases separating them. This CDR3 has 18 residues. From germline, CDR1 is MGHRA and CDR2 YSYEKL.

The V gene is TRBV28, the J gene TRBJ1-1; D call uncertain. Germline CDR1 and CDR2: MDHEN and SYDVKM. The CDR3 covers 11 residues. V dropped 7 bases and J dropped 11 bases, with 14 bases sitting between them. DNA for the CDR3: TGTGCCAGCAAACTCCTGACAAGCGCTTTCTTT. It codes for CASKLLTSAFF.

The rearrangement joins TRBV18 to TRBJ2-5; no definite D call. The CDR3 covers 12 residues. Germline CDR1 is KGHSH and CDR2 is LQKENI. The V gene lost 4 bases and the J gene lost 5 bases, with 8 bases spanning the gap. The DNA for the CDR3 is TGTGCCAGCTCACGCCAAGAGGAGACCCAGTACTTC. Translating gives CASSRQEETQYF. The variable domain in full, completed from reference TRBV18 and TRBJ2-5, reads NAGVMQNPRHLVRRRGQEARLRCSPMKGHSHVYWYRQLPEEGLKFMVYLQKENIIDESGMPKERFSAEFPKEGPSILRIQQVVRGDSAAYFCASSRQEETQYFGPGTRLLVL.

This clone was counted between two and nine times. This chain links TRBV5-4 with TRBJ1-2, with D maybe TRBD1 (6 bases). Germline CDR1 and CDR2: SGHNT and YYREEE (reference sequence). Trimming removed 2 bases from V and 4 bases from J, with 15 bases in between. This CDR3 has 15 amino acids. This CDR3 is CASSLGQRVLYGYTF. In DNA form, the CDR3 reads TGTGCCAGCAGCTTAGGACAGAGAGTCCTCTATGGCTACACCTTC. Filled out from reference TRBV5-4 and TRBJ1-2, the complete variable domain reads ETGVTQSPTHLIKTRGQQVTLRCSSQSGHNTVSWYQQALGQGPQFIFQYYREEENGRGNFPPRFSGLQFPNYSSELNVNALELDDSALYLCASSLGQRVLYGYTFGSGTRLTVV.

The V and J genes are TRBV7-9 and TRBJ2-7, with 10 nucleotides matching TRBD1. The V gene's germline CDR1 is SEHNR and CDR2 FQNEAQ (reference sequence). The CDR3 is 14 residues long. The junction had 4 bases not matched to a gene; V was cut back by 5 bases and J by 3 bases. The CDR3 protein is CASSQRTGGYEQYF. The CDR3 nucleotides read TGTGCCAGCAGCCAACGGACAGGGGGCTACGAGCAGTACTTC.

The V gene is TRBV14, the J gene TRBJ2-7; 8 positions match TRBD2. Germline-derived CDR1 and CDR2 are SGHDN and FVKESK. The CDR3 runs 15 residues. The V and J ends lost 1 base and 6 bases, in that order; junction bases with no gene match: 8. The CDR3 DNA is TGTGCCAGCAGCCAAGGGAGCGGGAGTATTCGCGAGCAGTACTTC. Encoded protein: CASSQGSGSIREQYF.

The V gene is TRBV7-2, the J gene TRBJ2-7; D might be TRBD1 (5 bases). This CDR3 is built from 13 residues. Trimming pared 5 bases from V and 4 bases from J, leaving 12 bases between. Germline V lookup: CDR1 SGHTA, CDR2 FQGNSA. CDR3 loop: CASSLFREYEQYF. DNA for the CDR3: TGTGCCAGCAGCCTCTTCAGGGAATACGAGCAGTACTTC.

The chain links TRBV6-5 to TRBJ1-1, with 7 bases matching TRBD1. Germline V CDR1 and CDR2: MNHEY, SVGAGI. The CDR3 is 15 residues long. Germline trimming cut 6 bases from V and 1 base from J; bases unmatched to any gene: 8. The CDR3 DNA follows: TGTGCCAGCAGCCCAAGACAGGGCAGGAACACTGAAGCTTTCTTT. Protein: CASSPRQGRNTEAFF.

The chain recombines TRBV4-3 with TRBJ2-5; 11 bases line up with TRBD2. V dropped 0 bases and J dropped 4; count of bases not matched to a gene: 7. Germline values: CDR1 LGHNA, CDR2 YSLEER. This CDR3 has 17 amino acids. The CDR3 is CASSQDPLTSGGETQYF. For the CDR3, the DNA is TGCGCCAGCAGCCAAGATCCCCTTACTAGCGGGGGAGAGACCCAGTACTTC.